This is a list of T cell receptor beta chains from one sample in a study of T cell responses to AZD1222 COVID-19 vaccine. Profiled with immunoSEQ multiplex PCR; TCRdb holds only in-frame clones, not every one. The repertoire holds about 120,000 clones, with 80% to 90% as singletons. Here the sequenced sample was peripheral blood, taken on day 0 of AZD1222 vaccination. The source of these receptors is an adult in good health. Both conserved end residues are part of each CDR3. The D gene is left open where the match is weak. Part of the rows lack a size; the others show once, few, many or a class for expanded clones.

V gene	J gene	D gene	clone size	CDR3 protein	CDR3 DNA
TRBV11-1	TRBJ2-7	TRBD2	-	CASSPGGSGKTYEQYF	TGTGCCAGCAGCCCCGGGGGTAGCGGGAAAACCTACGAGCAGTACTTC
TRBV5-4	TRBJ1-2	-	-	CASSLSSSNYGYTF	TGTGCCAGCAGCTTGTCCAGTTCTAACTATGGCTACACCTTC
TRBV2	TRBJ1-6	TRBD1	-	CASSVPPPGTGSSYNSPLHF	TGTGCCAGCAGTGTACCCCCACCCGGGACAGGGAGCTCCTATAATTCACCCCTCCACTTT
TRBV25-1	TRBJ1-4	-	-	CASSELAGIQEKLFF	TGTGCCAGCAGTGAATTGGCTGGAATACAGGAAAAACTGTTTTTT
TRBV7-3	TRBJ2-6	-	-	CASRGTGANVLTF	TGTGCCAGCAGGGGTACTGGGGCCAACGTCCTGACTTTC
TRBV7-9	TRBJ2-1	-	-	CASSFSRDHNEQFF	TGTGCCAGCAGCTTTAGTCGGGACCACAATGAGCAGTTCTTC
TRBV5-6	TRBJ1-6	-	-	CASSSGTTPPPPLHF	TGTGCCAGCAGCTCCGGGACAACGCCTCCCCCACCCCTCCACTTT
TRBV5-1	TRBJ2-1	TRBD1	-	CASSSTGGYNEQFF	TGCGCCAGCAGCTCGACAGGGGGCTACAATGAGCAGTTCTTC
TRBV7-9	TRBJ1-1	TRBD1	few	CASRQGYNEAFF	TGTGCCAGCAGACAGGGGTACAATGAAGCTTTCTTT
TRBV19	TRBJ2-6	TRBD1	-	CASSNRQGTGANVLTF	TGTGCCAGTAGTAATCGACAGGGTACTGGGGCCAACGTCCTGACTTTC
TRBV28	TRBJ1-2	-	-	CASFVQGRTIGYTF	TGTGCCAGTTTCGTTCAGGGTCGGACCATTGGCTACACCTTC
TRBV5-1	TRBJ2-2	-	-	CASSPSPGAGTTGELFF	TGCGCCAGCAGCCCCAGCCCAGGGGCAGGGACCACCGGGGAGCTGTTTTTT
TRBV19	TRBJ1-2	-	-	CASSPRDFLYGYTF	TGTGCCAGTAGTCCCCGGGACTTCCTCTATGGCTACACCTTC
TRBV7-8	TRBJ2-1	TRBD2	-	CASSSRTSGDSNEQFF	TGTGCCAGCAGCTCTCGGACTAGCGGCGATAGTAATGAGCAGTTCTTC
TRBV7-3	TRBJ2-5	-	once	CASSLIHNLQETQYF	TGTGCCAGCAGCTTAATCCATAATCTCCAAGAGACCCAGTACTTC
TRBV20-1	TRBJ2-7	-	-	CSARDYSEQYF	TGCAGTGCTAGAGATTACAGCGAGCAGTACTTC
TRBV29-1	TRBJ2-3	-	few	CSAGQDPSTDTQYF	TGCAGCGCTGGGCAGGACCCAAGCACAGATACGCAGTATTTT
TRBV6-1	TRBJ2-1	-	-	CASSEEGAPYNEQFF	TGTGCCAGCAGTGAGGAGGGTGCCCCTTACAATGAGCAGTTCTTC
TRBV20-1	TRBJ2-5	TRBD1	-	CSRQGGETQYF	TGCAGTAGACAGGGGGGAGAGACCCAGTACTTC
TRBV28	TRBJ1-2	-	-	CASSLPGTYGYTF	TGTGCCAGCAGTTTACCGGGGACCTATGGCTACACCTTC
TRBV9	TRBJ2-1	TRBD2	-	CASSPGGGYYEQFF	TGTGCCAGCAGCCCCGGGGGGGGATATTATGAGCAGTTCTTC
TRBV19	TRBJ2-1	-	-	CASSPPSYNEQFF	TGTGCCAGTAGTCCTCCCTCCTACAATGAGCAGTTCTTC
TRBV11-2	TRBJ2-3	TRBD2	-	CASSLDWGLAGTDTQYF	TGTGCCAGCAGCTTAGATTGGGGACTAGCGGGCACAGATACGCAGTATTTT
TRBV29-1	TRBJ2-7	-	-	CSALGQTRSYEQYF	TGCAGCGCCCTCGGACAGACCCGCTCCTACGAGCAGTACTTC
TRBV5-1	TRBJ2-1	TRBD2	-	CASSGMWTSGGDNEQFF	TGCGCCAGCAGCGGGATGTGGACTAGCGGAGGTGACAATGAGCAGTTCTTC
TRBV7-9	TRBJ2-3	-	once	CASSSTFASTDTQYF	TGTGCCAGCAGCTCAACCTTTGCTAGCACAGATACGCAGTATTTT
TRBV4-2	TRBJ2-1	TRBD2	-	CASSLPSGRPSYNEQFF	TGTGCCAGCAGCCTTCCTAGCGGCCGGCCGTCCTACAATGAGCAGTTCTTC
TRBV29-1	TRBJ1-5	TRBD1	-	CSVKGAGGNQPQHF	TGCAGCGTCAAGGGGGCAGGGGGCAATCAGCCCCAGCATTTT
TRBV14	TRBJ2-2	TRBD2	-	CASSQAWGRGANTGELFF	TGTGCCAGCAGCCAAGCCTGGGGGAGGGGCGCGAACACCGGGGAGCTGTTTTTT
TRBV4-1	TRBJ1-4	-	few	CASSQGARDLSREKLFF	TGCGCCAGCAGCCAAGGGGCTAGGGACTTAAGTCGTGAAAAACTGTTTTTT
TRBV15	TRBJ1-2	-	once	CATSRDDGNYGYTF	TGTGCCACCAGCAGAGACGACGGCAACTATGGCTACACCTTC
TRBV11-2	TRBJ2-5	TRBD2	-	CASRTSGRAGETQYF	TGTGCCAGCAGAACTAGCGGGAGGGCGGGAGAGACCCAGTACTTC
TRBV7-9	TRBJ2-2	-	-	CASSRAVGAGTGELFF	TGTGCCAGCAGTCGAGCGGTAGGGGCAGGTACCGGGGAGCTGTTTTTT
TRBV28	TRBJ2-5	-	-	CASRGGGRSTQYF	TGTGCCAGCAGGGGAGGGGGGCGGTCGACCCAGTACTTC
TRBV11-3	TRBJ1-1	-	-	CASSLGKANTEAFF	TGTGCCAGCAGCTTAGGAAAAGCGAACACTGAAGCTTTCTTT
TRBV7-8	TRBJ2-3	-	-	CASSGGRTDTQYF	TGTGCCAGCAGCGGGGGACGCACAGATACGCAGTATTTT
TRBV27	TRBJ1-4	-	-	CASRPDGATNEKLFF	TGTGCCAGCAGACCGGACGGAGCAACTAATGAAAAACTGTTTTTT
TRBV19	TRBJ2-6	-	-	CASSTNRVSGANVLTF	TGTGCCAGTAGTACTAACAGGGTCTCTGGGGCCAACGTCCTGACTTTC
TRBV7-2	TRBJ1-3	-	few	CASSLVAGMRNTIYF	TGTGCCAGCAGCTTAGTGGCGGGGATGAGAAACACCATATATTTT
TRBV5-1	TRBJ1-2	TRBD1	-	CASSLEARGPGGYTF	TGCGCCAGCAGCTTGGAGGCCAGGGGGCCGGGTGGCTACACCTTC